This paragraph covers one T cell receptor (beta chain) sequence. There is no known antigen for this receptor. No base quality values were provided; no much bigger clone lies one nucleotide off. Reading the germline V gene (reference sequence) gives CDR1 LNHNV and CDR2 YYDKDF. Including the terminal cysteine and phenylalanine, the CDR3 comprises 13 residues. CDR3 DNA is the only sequence kept; it has 39 bases, read in frame from the first base. Ends trimmed: V by 10 bases, J by 3 bases; bases unmatched to a gene: 6. The data derive from a study of immune cell composition in non-small cell lung cancer (dated by TCRdb to 2015 to 2018). For the study in its entirety: To assign histologic subtype, which was mostly lung adenocarcinoma or squamous cell carcinoma, H&E was combined with p63, CK5, Napsin A and TTF-1 immunohistochemistry. TCR-beta sequencing from Adaptive Biotechnologies was done on approximately 32 paired sets of NSCLC tumour and non-adjacent lung specimens and on around 27 tumour-only specimens. Supplementary cohort #1, approximately 10 lung adenocarcinoma cases, had paired tumour/lung TCR-beta sequencing and TIL populations generated to assess tumour reactivity. The subtype comparisons left out a few tumour specimens with TCR-beta data because those specimens were rare histological subtypes.

Beyond this particular receptor, the publication reports: No significant correlation was found between tumour TCR-beta clonality and smoking pack-years. Across around nine adenocarcinoma cases, TIL tumour reactivity correlated strongly with maximal tumour-associated clone frequency but not with overall clonality. The reactivity cohort included only 10 cases, and whether tumour-reactive clones share sequences with the dominant in vivo tumour-associated clones was not shown. Tumour-associated clones >0.5% occurred in nearly half of NSCLC cases: around 36% of adenocarcinomas versus 75% of squamous carcinomas.

Normal lung samples came from the same patient and were non-adjacent lung tissue collected as far from the tumour as possible, with a minimum distance of 3 cm. From frozen aliquots of unsorted single-cell suspensions, genomic DNA was isolated using the QIAamp DNA kit. Tissues arrived within 2 hours after resection and were immediately processed into single-cell suspensions. Tissue was mechanically dissociated and enzymatically digested with DNase I, collagenase I and hyaluronidase for about 30 minutes at 37 °C, then filtered and RBC-lysed. TCR-beta CDR3 regions were amplified from genomic DNA by a two-step multiplex PCR, with the second step adding Illumina-compatible adaptors. TCR-beta immunosequencing was performed on an Illumina platform as a commercial immunoSEQ service. Concerning the study's data processing: Two measures summarised the repertoires: productive clonality, and Top 10 Clones, meaning the percentage of T-cell templates coming from the ten most frequent sequences. Productive clonality had a range of 0 to 1, where 1 means a monoclonal population. Sequences comprising at least 0.1% of tumour T-cell templates but absent from matched non-adjacent lung were defined as tumour-associated clones and were identified via log10 scatter plots. Student's t-tests were used for two-group comparisons, ANOVA was used for stages, and linear regression was used for relationships, with analyses conducted in GraphPad Prism7 and R. Entries here come from immuneACCESS through TCRdb and include only in-frame sequences with V and J called. Some clones fail to appear in such tables; in the studies checked, an unresolved V gene covers under half of the shortfall, and the cause of the remainder is unknown. V, J and clone size reflect that table, while D and trimming were determined from the DNA. This sample holds 2,200 or so clones; almost 70% were observed only once. The ten largest clonotypes hold around 16% of the sample.

The sequence was collected from a human donor with non-small cell lung cancer. This sequence uses TRBV15 and TRBJ2-4, with 7 bases matching TRBD2. The specimen sequenced was non-adjacent lung tissue. CDR3 region: CASRREDKNIQYF. The DNA is TGTGCCAGCCGCCGGGAGGACAAAAACATTCAGTACTTC. The full variable domain, completed from the reference TRBV15 and TRBJ2-4 proteins outside the CDR3, reads DAMVIQNPRYQVTQFGKPVTLSCSQTLNHNVMYWYQQKSSQAPKLLFHYYDKDFNNEADTPDNFQSRRPNTSFCFLDIRSPGLGDTAMYLCASRREDKNIQYFGAGTRLSVL.